This T cell receptor beta chain is drawn from a study of cytomegalovirus exposure and HLA in healthy donors. Study-level results: It was found in a later analysis that first-cohort TCR clusters tended to co-occur in the 90 to 150 validation repertoires. Some TCR beta chains (164 of them) were listed as cytomegalovirus-associated.

TCRdb's copy holds only in-frame clones and misses some; the assay was immunoSEQ multiplex PCR. The sample yields about 180,000 clones, around 85% seen once. The length of the CDR3 is 17 residues. Germline lookup yields CDR1 PRHDT and CDR2 FYEKMQ (reference sequence). Germline trimming cut 4 bases from V and 3 bases from J; bases unmatched to any gene: 13. Turning to this clone: Its target is unknown.

Donors were drawn from the approximately 120-subject validation cohort, separate from the approximately 700-subject first cohort. The sequenced material came from PBMCs. The chain couples TRBV13 to TRBJ2-3; 7 nucleotides match TRBD1. The receptor was isolated from a man younger than 30 in good health and CMV-seropositive. As DNA, the CDR3 is TGTGCCAGCAGCTCCCGAGCAGGGCCCAGGGGGACAGATACGCAGTATTTT. Protein product: CASSSRAGPRGTDTQYF.